The 32 T cell receptor beta chains given below trace back to one sample, sequenced in a study of T-cell memory formation after mild COVID-19. TCRdb ran MiXCR on the 5' RACE reads and lists one entry per CDR3 protein. The sample carries 100,000 to 120,000 distinct CDR3 sequences, about 20% recorded once. Material: PBMCs or a T cell subset sorted from them (not recorded which). These receptors all come from a man younger than 35 who had mild COVID-19 (a few samples of this study predate the infection). Cell type and time point are not known.

This sequence joins TRBV10-3 and TRBJ2-2; D may be TRBD1 (6 bases). CDR1 and CDR2 from the germline V gene are ENHRY and SYGVKD. There are 16 residues in the CDR3. V was pared by 6 bases and J by 6 bases, with 20 bases between. Here the CDR3 reads CAIRDPGQKLSGELFF. The CDR3, as DNA: TGTGCCATCAGGGACCCAGGACAGAAATTATCCGGGGAGCTGTTTTTT.

This clonotype was found a few times. V and J are TRBV6-2 or TRBV6-3 and TRBJ2-2; D is ambiguous. This CDR3 spans 14 amino acids. In germline, CDR1 is MNHEY, CDR2 SVGEGT. V was shortened by 7 bases and J by 2 bases, with 11 bases between the two germline ends. The CDR3 reads CASTSWGNTGELFF. CDR3 bases: TGTGCCAGCACCTCATGGGGAAACACCGGGGAGCTGTTTTTT.

This clonotype was observed a handful of times. The rearrangement uses TRBV11-2 and TRBJ2-1; tentatively, D is TRBD1 (5 bases). The CDR3 covers 11 residues. Looked up from germline, CDR1 is SGHAT and CDR2 is FQNNGV. V was cut by 4 bases and J by 10 bases, with 8 bases left in between. The CDR3 nucleotides are TGTGCCAGCAGCTCACAGGCGGAGCAGTTCTTC. The encoded protein is CASSSQAEQFF.

This clonotype was detected a few times. The V and J genes are TRBV4-1 and TRBJ1-5; D is unresolved. CDR1 MGHRA and CDR2 YSYEKL come from the germline V gene. The V end was cut by 1 base, the J end by 4 bases, with 5 bases between. This CDR3 region has 13 residues. In DNA form, the CDR3 reads TGCGCCAGCAGCCAAGGGGGTAATCAGCCCCAGCATTTT. Amino acids: CASSQGGNQPQHF.

This clonotype was counted between two and nine times. The chain joins TRBV3-1 to TRBJ2-3; D may be TRBD1 or TRBD2 (7 bases each). The germline V and J ends were trimmed by 1 base and 4 bases, with 12 bases remaining between them. CDR1 LGHDT and CDR2 YNNKEL come from the germline V gene (reference sequence). CDR3 length: 15 amino acids. CDR3 coding DNA: TGTGCCAGCAGCCAAGGGGCAGGGGGGGCAGATACGCAGTATTTT. This codes for CASSQGAGGADTQYF.

V and J are TRBV6-5 and TRBJ2-5; 9 bases line up with TRBD2. Germline V lookup: CDR1 MNHEY, CDR2 SVGAGI. This CDR3 spans 14 amino acids. The trim removed 4 bases at V and 5 bases at J, leaving 5 bases unmatched. CDR3 sequence reads: CASSSAGGPETQYF. Written as DNA, the CDR3 is TGTGCCAGCAGTTCCGCGGGGGGGCCGGAGACCCAGTACTTC.

This clonotype was seen more than once but under ten times. The chain has TRBV5-5 and TRBJ1-5; a weak D match, TRBD1 (5 bases). Germline-derived CDR1 and CDR2 are SGHKS and YYEKEE (reference sequence). V lost 1 base to trimming and J lost 6 bases, with 11 bases between them. The CDR3 consists of 14 residues. The CDR3 reads CASSLWGIGQPQHF. CDR3 bases: TGTGCCAGCAGCTTGTGGGGGATCGGTCAGCCCCAGCATTTT.

This clonotype was seen a handful of times. CDR3 nucleotides: TGTGCCAGCAGTGTTTATGAGCAGTTCTTC. Translating it yields CASSVYEQFF. The V call is TRBV2, the J call TRBJ2-1; D is ambiguous. Germline V lookup: CDR1 SNHLY, CDR2 FYNNEI. There are 10 residues in the CDR3. V gave up 4 bases and J gave up 8 bases, with 3 bases separating them.

The gene calls are TRBV9 and TRBJ2-3; 7 bases are shared with TRBD2. The CDR3 contains 15 residues. The V and J ends lost 2 bases and 4 bases, in that order; junction bases with no gene match: 7. The germline V gene has CDR1 SGDLS and CDR2 YYNGEE. CDR3: CASSVGSGASDTQYF. For the CDR3, the DNA is TGTGCCAGCAGCGTCGGAAGCGGGGCCTCAGATACGCAGTATTTT.

The V and J genes are TRBV28 and TRBJ2-7; 9 bases are a match to TRBD1. The CDR3 is made up of 14 amino acids. Per the germline V gene, CDR1 is MDHEN and CDR2 is SYDVKM. Trimming at V came to 6 bases and at J to 5 bases, leaving 8 bases not matched to a gene. The CDR3 region is CASRTGTGKDEQYV. DNA of the CDR3: TGTGCCAGCAGGACCGGGACAGGGAAGGACGAGCAGTACGTC.

This chain uses TRBV3-1 with TRBJ2-1; 9 bases line up with TRBD2. Trimming removed 8 bases from V and 4 bases from J; junction bases left unmatched: 3. Germline V CDR1 and CDR2: LGHDT, YNNKEL (reference sequence). This CDR3 contains 13 residues. The CDR3 DNA is TGTGCCAGCGGAGCGGGGGGTTACAATGAGCAGTTCTTC. Translation gives CASGAGGYNEQFF.

This clonotype showed up just a few times. The chain joins TRBV4-3 to TRBJ2-7, with D possibly TRBD2 on 7 matching bases. V lost 3 bases and J 6 bases, leaving 15 bases between the germline ends. This CDR3 comprises 14 residues. Germline lookup yields CDR1 LGHNA and CDR2 YSLEER. CDR3 nucleotides: TGCGCCAGCAGCCACTCACGGGGGGCGGTCGAGCAGTACTTC. Encoded protein: CASSHSRGAVEQYF.

J is TRBJ2-5 and V is TRBV27; weak D call: TRBD2 (6 bases). The germline V gene has CDR1 MNHEY and CDR2 SMNVEV (reference sequence). V shed 2 bases and J shed 2 bases, with 12 bases lying between them. The CDR3 is 15 amino acids. In DNA, the CDR3 is TGTGCCAGCAGTTTAATAGCGGCAAAACAAGAGACCCAGTACTTC. Its translation is CASSLIAAKQETQYF.

This clonotype was picked up a small number of times. The chain recombines TRBV11-1 with TRBJ2-1; D ambiguous. The germline gives CDR1 SGHAT, CDR2 FQDESV (reference sequence). The CDR3 consists of 12 residues. V dropped 8 bases and J dropped 2 bases, with 7 bases sitting between them. CDR3: CASRGPYNEQFF. CDR3 nucleotides: TGTGCCAGCCGCGGACCCTACAATGAGCAGTTCTTC.

The chain employs TRBV4-2 and TRBJ2-7; D is ambiguous. The V end lost 1 base, the J end lost 0 bases, and 4 bases lay between the germline ends. Germline CDR1 and CDR2: LGHNA and YNFKEQ. This CDR3 is built from 13 residues. The CDR3, as DNA: TGTGCCAGCAGCCAAGGAATCTCCTACGAGCAGTACTTC. It specifies CASSQGISYEQYF.

This chain links TRBV9 with TRBJ2-2; 12 nucleotides match TRBD2. V shed 0 bases, J shed 6 bases, and the junction held 6 bases outside the gene matches. The V gene's germline CDR1 is SGDLS and CDR2 YYNGEE. The CDR3 totals 17 residues. The CDR3 here is CASSVEPLAGGAGELFF. The CDR3 DNA follows: TGTGCCAGCAGCGTAGAACCCCTAGCGGGGGGGGCCGGGGAGCTGTTTTTT.

The chain links TRBV12-3 or TRBV12-4 to TRBJ1-5; the match to TRBD1 covers 7 bases. The CDR3 contains 14 residues. The J segment lost 8 bases and the V segment lost 3 bases, leaving 7 bases of the junction unmatched. The CDR3 bases are TGTGCCAGCAGTTTTGGGGACAGCCTAAAGCCCCAGCATTTT. Amino acid sequence: CASSFGDSLKPQHF.

This clonotype was observed a handful of times. The J gene is TRBJ2-3, the V gene TRBV6-2 or TRBV6-3; D not certain. The CDR3 is 12 amino acids. Trimming removed 7 bases at V and 4 bases at J, with 9 bases between. Looked up from germline, CDR1 is MNHEY and CDR2 is SVGEGT. CDR3 coding DNA: TGTGCCAGCACAATACCCCCAGATACGCAGTATTTT. Its protein is CASTIPPDTQYF.

This clonotype was counted between two and nine times. The rearrangement links TRBV6-2 or TRBV6-3 to TRBJ2-3; 7 bases are a match to TRBD2. The CDR3 contains 17 residues. Germline trimming cut 0 bases from V and 2 bases from J; bases unmatched to any gene: 8. Germline V gene sequence: CDR1 MNHEY, CDR2 SVGEGT. CDR3 DNA: TGTGCCAGCAGTTACTCGAGGGAGCGGGGTCTCACAGATACGCAGTATTTT. It yields the protein CASSYSRERGLTDTQYF.

This clonotype was detected a few times. This chain uses TRBV7-9 with TRBJ2-3, with D tentatively TRBD2 (7 bases). The CDR3 has 19 amino acids. The V gene lost 2 bases and the J gene lost 2 bases, with 23 bases spanning the gap. Germline V lookup: CDR1 SEHNR, CDR2 FQNEAQ (reference sequence). CDR3 amino acids: CASSLWWRSGDTTTDTQYF. In nucleotides, the CDR3 is TGTGCCAGCAGCTTATGGTGGCGCAGCGGGGACACCACCACAGATACGCAGTATTTT.

The chain recombines TRBV6-1 with TRBJ2-1, with 9 nucleotides matching TRBD1. The CDR3 is 15 residues long. Trimming removed 6 bases from V and 7 bases from J; junction bases left unmatched: 10. Germline assignment: CDR1 MNHNS and CDR2 SASEGT. The CDR3 DNA is TGTGCCAGCAGCCCAATAAGGACAGGGGTAAATGAGCAGTTCTTC. It yields the protein CASSPIRTGVNEQFF.

This clonotype was seen a handful of times. The rearrangement links TRBV6-2 or TRBV6-3 to TRBJ2-3; possible D gene TRBD2, 7 bases. The V gene lost 7 bases and the J gene lost 7 bases, with 24 bases spanning the gap. The CDR3 has 16 residues. In germline, CDR1 is MNHEY, CDR2 SVGEGT. CDR3 coding DNA: TGTGCCAGCACTCCCTCGGGGGGCGGGCGCAGGAATACGCAGTATTTT. Its translation: CASTPSGGGRRNTQYF.

The chain recombines TRBV4-2 with TRBJ1-5; 7 bases align to TRBD1. Germline V gives CDR1 LGHNA, CDR2 YNFKEQ. The V segment lost 0 bases and the J segment 2 bases; nucleotides outside the gene matches: 4. CDR3 size: 16 residues. The CDR3, as DNA: TGTGCCAGCAGCCAAGAGATCGGGACAGGCAATCAGCCCCAGCATTTT. Amino acid sequence: CASSQEIGTGNQPQHF.

The chain recombines TRBV6-5 with TRBJ1-2; 8 nucleotides align to TRBD1. Germline assignment: CDR1 MNHEY and CDR2 SVGAGI. The CDR3 length is 13 residues. The junction had 1 base not matched to a gene; V was cut back by 2 bases and J by 5 bases. The CDR3 bases are TGTGCCAGCAGTTACACAGGGGGGTATGGCTACACCTTC. It yields the protein CASSYTGGYGYTF.

The sample holds a few counts of this clonotype. This chain joins TRBV7-9 and TRBJ2-7; 13 bases line up with TRBD2. The CDR3 sequence is 14 residues long. Germline trimming cut 5 bases from V and 3 bases from J; bases unmatched to any gene: 1. Germline V gives CDR1 SEHNR, CDR2 FQNEAQ (reference sequence). This CDR3 is CASSGTSGIYEQYF. The CDR3 DNA is TGTGCCAGCAGCGGGACTAGCGGGATCTACGAGCAGTACTTC.

The V gene is TRBV12-3 or TRBV12-4, the J gene TRBJ1-1; D is possibly TRBD1 (6 bases). The CDR3 runs to 13 residues. Trimming shortened V by 5 bases and J by 6 bases, and 13 bases separated the two germline ends. The CDR3 spells CASSPQGFPEAFF. CDR3 DNA: TGTGCCAGCAGTCCCCAGGGGTTCCCTGAAGCTTTCTTT.

This clonotype was found once. The gene calls are TRBV20-1 and TRBJ2-5, with D perhaps assigned TRBD1 or TRBD2 (5 bases each). Trimming removed 3 bases from V and 5 bases from J, with 22 bases in between. The CDR3 has 16 amino acids. Germline V gives CDR1 DFQATT, CDR2 SNEGSKA (reference sequence). The CDR3 reads CSARGPGTQTWETQYF. The CDR3 DNA is TGCAGTGCTAGGGGCCCCGGGACCCAGACCTGGGAGACCCAGTACTTC.

The table lists this clonotype with a few counts. The J gene is TRBJ1-2, the V gene TRBV6-5, with D perhaps matching TRBD1 (6 bases). The CDR3 has 14 amino acids. Per the germline V gene, CDR1 is MNHEY and CDR2 is SVGAGI. With 5 bases removed from V and 3 bases from J, the gap between germline ends came to 13 bases. The CDR3 DNA follows: TGTGCCAGCAGTCCCCAGGGGCGTCACTATGGCTACACCTTC. Its translation is CASSPQGRHYGYTF.

In its sample, this clonotype was seen a few times. This rearrangement joins TRBV4-1 to TRBJ2-7; 8 nucleotides match TRBD1. J lost 3 bases, V lost 6 bases, and 10 bases had no gene match. The length of the CDR3 is 15 residues. Germline CDR1 and CDR2: MGHRA and YSYEKL. The CDR3 coding sequence is TGCGCCAGCAGAAGTCGGACAGGGTCTGGCTACGAGCAGTACTTC. It is translated as CASRSRTGSGYEQYF.

This clonotype was detected ten times or more. J is TRBJ2-3 and V is TRBV6-4; no clear D gene. CDR1 is MRHNA and CDR2 is SNTAGT in the germline V gene. The germline V and J ends were trimmed by 4 bases and 3 bases, with 8 bases remaining between them. This CDR3 spans 13 amino acids. Here the CDR3 DNA reads TGTGCCAGCAGTGTTTCCGCGACAGATACGCAGTATTTT. This translates into CASSVSATDTQYF.

The rearrangement links TRBV7-3 to TRBJ2-1, with 11 bases matching TRBD2. The CDR3 sequence is 17 residues long. V dropped 0 bases and J dropped 4; count of bases not matched to a gene: 5. Germline loops: CDR1 SGHTA, CDR2 FQGTGA. The CDR3 DNA is TGTGCCAGCAGCTTAACCCCTAGCGGGGGGCTTTACAATGAGCAGTTCTTC. This encodes CASSLTPSGGLYNEQFF.

The V call is TRBV2, the J call TRBJ2-2; D is perhaps TRBD1 (6 bases). V lost 0 bases and J lost 5, with 16 bases in between. The germline V gene encodes CDR1 SNHLY and CDR2 FYNNEI. The CDR3 spans 17 residues. In nucleotides, the CDR3 is TGTGCCAGCAGTGAAGCGCTGCTAGGGACAACGACCGGGGAGCTGTTTTTT. Its translation: CASSEALLGTTTGELFF.